One and the same sample provided the 3 T cell receptor beta chains below, sequenced in a study of shared clonotypes between healthy human individuals. The repertoire was sequenced with immunoSEQ multiplex PCR; TCRdb's copy has only in-frame clones and lacks some. The sample has more than 2 million clones, over 85% seen once; the top ten hold 0.13%. Sequencing was carried out using naive CD4+ T cells sorted from blood. Subset described: CD45RA+ positively selected. Receptors were obtained from a man between 18 and 35 years old in good health.

V is TRBV1 and J is TRBJ1-5. TRBV1 is reported as a pseudogene. This CDR3 contains 15 residues. In DNA, the CDR3 is TGCACCAGCAGCCATCGAGTAGACAGCAATCAGCCCCAGCATTTT. Its protein product is CTSSHRVDSNQPQHF.

The chain joins TRBV28 to TRBJ1-1, with 8 bases lining up with TRBD1. The CDR3 extends over 17 amino acids. V dropped 8 bases and J dropped 2; count of bases not matched to a gene: 16. Germline-derived CDR1 and CDR2 are MDHEN and SYDVKM. The CDR3 is CASGPIQGAQGNTEAFF. CDR3 bases: TGTGCCAGCGGTCCAATCCAGGGGGCGCAGGGTAACACTGAAGCTTTCTTT.

The rearrangement joins TRBV18 to TRBJ1-1; weak D call: TRBD1 (6 bases). The CDR3 is made up of 13 amino acids. Trimming took 6 bases from V and 4 from J, leaving 12 bases between them. Looked up from germline, CDR1 is KGHSH and CDR2 is LQKENI. The CDR3, as DNA: TGTGCCAGCTCGGGGGCCACGGGCACTGAAGCTTTCTTT. Translating it yields CASSGATGTEAFF.